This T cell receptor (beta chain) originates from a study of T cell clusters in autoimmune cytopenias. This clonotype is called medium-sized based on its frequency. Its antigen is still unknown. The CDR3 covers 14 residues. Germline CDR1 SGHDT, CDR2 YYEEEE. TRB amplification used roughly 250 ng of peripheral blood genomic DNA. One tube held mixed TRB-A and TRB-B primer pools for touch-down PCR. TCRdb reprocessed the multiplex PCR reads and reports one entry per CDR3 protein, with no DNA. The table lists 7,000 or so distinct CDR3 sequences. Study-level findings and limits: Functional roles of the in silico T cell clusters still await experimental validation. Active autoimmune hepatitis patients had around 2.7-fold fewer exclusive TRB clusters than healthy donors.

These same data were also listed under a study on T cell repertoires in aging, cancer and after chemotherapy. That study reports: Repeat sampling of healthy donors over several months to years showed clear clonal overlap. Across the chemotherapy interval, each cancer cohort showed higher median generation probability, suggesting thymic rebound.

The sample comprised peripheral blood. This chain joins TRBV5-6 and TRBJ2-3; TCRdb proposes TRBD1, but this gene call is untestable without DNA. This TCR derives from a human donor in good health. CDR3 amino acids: CASSLTGSTDTQYF.